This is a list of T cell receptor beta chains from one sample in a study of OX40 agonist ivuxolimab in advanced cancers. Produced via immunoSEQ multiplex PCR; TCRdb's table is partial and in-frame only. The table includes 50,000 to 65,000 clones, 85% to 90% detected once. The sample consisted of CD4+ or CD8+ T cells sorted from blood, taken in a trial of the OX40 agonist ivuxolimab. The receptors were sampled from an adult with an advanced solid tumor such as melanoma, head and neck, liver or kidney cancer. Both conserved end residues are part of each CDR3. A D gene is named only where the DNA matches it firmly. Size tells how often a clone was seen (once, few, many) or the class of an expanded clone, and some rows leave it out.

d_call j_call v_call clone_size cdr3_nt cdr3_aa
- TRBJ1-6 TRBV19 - TGTGCCAGTAGACAGGGAAGGGGTTATAATTCACCCCTCCACTTT CASRQGRGYNSPLHF
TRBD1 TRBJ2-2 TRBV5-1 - TGCGCCAGCAGCTTGAACAGGGGGCGAACCGGGGAGCTGTTTTTT CASSLNRGRTGELFF
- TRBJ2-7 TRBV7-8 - TGTGCCAGCAGCTTAAGCCCCGCTGGCTACGAGCAGTACTTC CASSLSPAGYEQYF
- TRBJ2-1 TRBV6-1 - TGTGCCAGCAGTGAAGCCTGGGGTTACAATGAGCAGTTCTTC CASSEAWGYNEQFF
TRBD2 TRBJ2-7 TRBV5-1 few TGCGCCAGCAGCTTTTTCCCGGGACTAGGCAACGAGCAGTACTTC CASSFFPGLGNEQYF
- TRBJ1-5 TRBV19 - TGTGCCAGTACCCCCTCTGGGGGTCAGCCCCAGCATTTT CASTPSGGQPQHF
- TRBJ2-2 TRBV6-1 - TGTGCCAGCAGTGGAGAAGCGATCACCGGGGAGCTGTTTTTT CASSGEAITGELFF
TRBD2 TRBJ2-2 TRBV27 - TGTGCCAGCAGCCAACTAGCGGGGTTAACCGGGGAGCTGTTTTTT CASSQLAGLTGELFF
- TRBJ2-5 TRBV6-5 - TGTGCCAGCAGTTACTCGATGGTAGAGACCCAGTACTTC CASSYSMVETQYF
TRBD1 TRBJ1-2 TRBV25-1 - TGTGCCAGCAGGACAGGGCCCTATGGCTACACCTTC CASRTGPYGYTF
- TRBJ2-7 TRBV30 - TGTGCCTGGAGTGGAGGCGTAGGGCTAAGAGAGCAGTACTTC CAWSGGVGLREQYF
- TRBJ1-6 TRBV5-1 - TGCGCCAGCAGCTTGGAATGGGCAGGGGCCGGTTCACCCCTCCACTTT CASSLEWAGAGSPLHF
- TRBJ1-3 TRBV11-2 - TGTGCCAGCAGCCCGGGACCGACCTCTGGAAACACCATATATTTT CASSPGPTSGNTIYF
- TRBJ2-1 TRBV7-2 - TGTGCCAGCAGCCCAGTCGGGGGTCAGTACAATGAGCAGTTCTTC CASSPVGGQYNEQFF
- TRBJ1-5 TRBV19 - TGTGCCAGTAGTTGGAGGGACGGTCAGCCCCAGCATTTT CASSWRDGQPQHF
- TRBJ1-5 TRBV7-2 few TGTGCCAGCAGCCCCGACGGCAATCAGCCCCAGCATTTT CASSPDGNQPQHF
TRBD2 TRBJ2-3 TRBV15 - TGTGCCACCAGCAGAGATGGGACGGGAGGGGTCGATACGCAGTATTTT CATSRDGTGGVDTQYF
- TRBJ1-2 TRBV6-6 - TGTGCCAGCAGTTCTCGCAGGACAGCTGGTTCTGCTCGCTACACCTTC CASSSRRTAGSARYTF
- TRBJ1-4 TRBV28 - TGTGCCAGCAGTTCCTCCAAAACTGCAACTAATGAAAAACTGTTTTTT CASSSSKTATNEKLFF
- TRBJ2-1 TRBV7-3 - TGTGCCAGCAGCTTAGATTTAGGGGCCGCGACTAAGTTCTTC CASSLDLGAATKFF
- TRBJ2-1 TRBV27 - TGTGCCAGCACCCCAGACAGAGAGCCCTACAATGAGCAGTTCTTC CASTPDREPYNEQFF
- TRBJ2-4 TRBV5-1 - TGCGCCAGCAGCTTGGAGGGTAGCGCGGAGAGCGGCATTCAGTACTTC CASSLEGSAESGIQYF
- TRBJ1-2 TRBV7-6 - TGTGCCAGCTCTGGGGGGAATGGCTACACCTTC CASSGGNGYTF
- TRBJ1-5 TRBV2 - TGTGCCAGCAGTGAAGGACAGACGAATCAGCCCCAGCATTTT CASSEGQTNQPQHF
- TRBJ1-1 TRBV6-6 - TGTGCCAGCTTTTGGCAAGGGGGGGCGGGCACTGAAGCTTTCTTT CASFWQGGAGTEAFF
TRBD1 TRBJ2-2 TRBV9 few TGTGCCAGCAGCCTATCCGGACAGGTTACTGGGGAGCTGTTTTTT CASSLSGQVTGELFF
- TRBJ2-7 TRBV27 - TGTGCCACGGGCAGGGAAGGATACGAGCAGTACTTC CATGREGYEQYF
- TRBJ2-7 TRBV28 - TGTGCCAGTGGGGGGCAGGGGGCCTACGAGCAGTACTTC CASGGQGAYEQYF
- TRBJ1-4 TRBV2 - TGTGCCAGCAGTGATCCCGGGAATGCTAATGAAAAACTGTTTTTT CASSDPGNANEKLFF
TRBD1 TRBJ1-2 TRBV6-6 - TGTGCCAGCAGTTACCGGGACAGCAACAACTATGGCTACACCTTC CASSYRDSNNYGYTF
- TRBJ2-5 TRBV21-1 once TGTGCCAGCAGCCGGGTGACCCTTACTAATCGGGAGACCCAGTACTTC CASSRVTLTNRETQYF
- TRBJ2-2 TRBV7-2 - TGTGCCAGCACCCGATCGCGGGACACCGGGGAGCTGTTTTTT CASTRSRDTGELFF
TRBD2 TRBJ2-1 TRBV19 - TGTGCCAGTAGTATGCGAACTAGCGGGCGGCTTGAGCAGTTCTTC CASSMRTSGRLEQFF
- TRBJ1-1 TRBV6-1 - TGTGCCAGCAGTGGGATTATTGAAGCTTTCTTT CASSGIIEAFF
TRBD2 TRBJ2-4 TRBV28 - TGTGCCAGCTCATTGGGGGGGTCCAAAAACATTCAGTACTTC CASSLGGSKNIQYF
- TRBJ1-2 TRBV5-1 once TGCGCCAGCAGCTTGGGACAGTCCTATGGCTACACCTTC CASSLGQSYGYTF
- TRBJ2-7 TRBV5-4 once TGTGCCAGCAGCTTGATGGTGTCGGCGGCCTACGAGCAGTACTTC CASSLMVSAAYEQYF
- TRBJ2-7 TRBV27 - TGTGCCAGCAGTATAGGGTCTCTTCCATCCTACGAGCAGTACTTC CASSIGSLPSYEQYF
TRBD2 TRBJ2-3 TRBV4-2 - TGTGCCAGCAGCCAAGACCCCGAAGGCGGGAGCTTCGCAGATACGCAGTATTTT CASSQDPEGGSFADTQYF
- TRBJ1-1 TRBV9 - TGTGCCAGCAGCGTAGATCTGAACACTGAAGCTTTCTTT CASSVDLNTEAFF
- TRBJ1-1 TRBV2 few TGTGCCAGCAGTGCCGACTCCAACACTGAAGCTTTCTTT CASSADSNTEAFF
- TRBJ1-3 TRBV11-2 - TGTGCCAGCAGCTTAGACTCCCTGGTGGGAAACACCATATATTTT CASSLDSLVGNTIYF
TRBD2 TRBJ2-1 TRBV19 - TGTGCCAGTAGTATAGATAAGACTAGCGGCCACAATGAGCAGTTCTTC CASSIDKTSGHNEQFF